Below are 12 T cell receptor beta chains sequenced from a single sample in a study of OX40 agonist ivuxolimab in advanced cancers. Only in-frame clones appear in the TCRdb table, and some are missing; sequencing was by immunoSEQ multiplex PCR. The sample records 15,000 to 20,000 clones, roughly 60% being singletons. Source: CD4+ or CD8+ T cells sorted from blood, taken in a trial of the OX40 agonist ivuxolimab. The origin of the receptors is an adult with an advanced solid tumor such as melanoma, head and neck, liver or kidney cancer.

This chain links TRBV27 with TRBJ2-3; tentative D call: TRBD2 (6 bases). CDR1 is MNHEY, CDR2 SMNVEV, per germline (reference sequence). The CDR3 consists of 14 residues. V was pared by 3 bases and J by 3 bases, with 10 bases between. As DNA, the CDR3 is TGTGCCAGCAGTTTTCAGGAGGGTACAGATACGCAGTATTTT. Its protein is CASSFQEGTDTQYF.

Within the sample, this clone is medium-sized. This chain links TRBV6-5 with TRBJ1-5, with a possible D match to TRBD1 (5 bases). Looked up from germline, CDR1 is MNHEY and CDR2 is SVGAGI. V lost 2 bases and J lost 6, with 11 bases in between. The CDR3 loop spans 14 amino acids. The CDR3 sequence is CASSYGARAQPQHF. In DNA form, the CDR3 reads TGTGCCAGCAGTTACGGGGCCAGGGCTCAGCCCCAGCATTTT.

The table lists this clone with a count of one. The chain employs TRBV6-5 and TRBJ2-1; D is ambiguous. The germline V gene has CDR1 MNHEY and CDR2 SVGAGI. The CDR3 spans 13 residues. Deletions cut 0 bases from V and 9 bases from J, with 9 bases between. The CDR3 region is CASSYSRNTEQFF. The CDR3 region has the DNA TGTGCCAGCAGTTACTCTCGGAACACTGAGCAGTTCTTC.

V usage is TRBV4-1 and J usage is TRBJ1-2; D unresolved. V was clipped by 1 base and J by 0 bases, with 9 bases between them. This CDR3 region has 15 residues. Per germline, CDR1 MGHRA and CDR2 YSYEKL. CDR3 residues: CASSQVQEANYGYTF. DNA for the CDR3: TGCGCCAGCAGCCAAGTCCAGGAAGCTAACTATGGCTACACCTTC.

The rearrangement links TRBV30 to TRBJ2-5, with 7 nucleotides matching TRBD1. V lost 1 base and J lost 0; bases outside the gene matches: 8. Germline-derived CDR1 and CDR2 are GTSNPN and SVGIG (reference sequence). CDR3 length: 16 residues. CDR3 amino acids: CAWSGGQLMYQETQYF. In DNA, the CDR3 is TGTGCCTGGAGTGGGGGACAGCTCATGTACCAAGAGACCCAGTACTTC.

The rearrangement joins TRBV7-9 to TRBJ1-5, with 7 bases lining up with TRBD1. J was trimmed by 3 bases and V by 5 bases; bases with no gene match: 16. Germline V gene lookup returns CDR1 SEHNR and CDR2 FQNEAQ (reference sequence). The CDR3 totals 18 residues. Here the CDR3 reads CASSHDSGQPNYNQPQHF. The CDR3 DNA reads as TGTGCCAGCAGCCATGACTCGGGACAGCCCAACTACAATCAGCCCCAGCATTTT.

CDR3 region: CASSQAVGTEAFF. The CDR3 DNA follows: TGCGCCAGCAGCCAAGCCGTGGGCACTGAAGCTTTCTTT. J is TRBJ1-1 and V is TRBV4-1; D unresolved. The CDR3 is made up of 13 amino acids. The ends were cut back, 1 base at V and 4 bases at J, with 7 bases in the middle. Looked up from germline, CDR1 is MGHRA and CDR2 is YSYEKL.

The chain links TRBV27 to TRBJ2-3; D is perhaps TRBD2 (6 bases). The CDR3 is 15 amino acids. V lost 1 base and J 1 base, leaving 9 bases between the germline ends. In germline, CDR1 is MNHEY, CDR2 SMNVEV (reference sequence). The CDR3 sequence: CASSLWGEGTDTQYF. CDR3 bases: TGTGCCAGCAGTTTATGGGGGGAGGGCACAGATACGCAGTATTTT.

This clone was seen just once. The chain recombines TRBV15 with TRBJ1-1; D gene uncertain. V shed 5 bases and J shed 1 base, with 14 bases lying between them. CDR1 LNHNV and CDR2 YYDKDF come from the germline V gene (reference sequence). The CDR3 spans 15 residues. CDR3 DNA: TGTGCCACCAGCGGACTCCTCAGTGGGAACACTGAAGCTTTCTTT. This codes for CATSGLLSGNTEAFF.

This clone was seen a handful of times. The V and J genes are TRBV7-7 and TRBJ2-2; D is perhaps TRBD2 (5 bases). Deletions cut 1 base from V and 4 bases from J, with 13 bases between. Germline V CDR1 and CDR2: SSHAT, FNYEAQ (reference sequence). This CDR3 spans 16 amino acids. The CDR3 is CASSLGDRAGTGELFF. CDR3 DNA: TGTGCCAGCAGCTTAGGAGATAGGGCGGGCACCGGGGAGCTGTTTTTT.

V and J are TRBV7-9 and TRBJ2-2; D is unclear. The CDR3 totals 12 residues. CDR1 and CDR2 (germline): SEHNR, FQNEAQ (reference sequence). The V gene lost 6 bases and the J gene lost 6 bases, with 8 bases spanning the gap. The CDR3 DNA reads TGTGCCAGCAGAAACCCCGCCGGGGAGCTGTTTTTT. It specifies CASRNPAGELFF.

V and J are TRBV27 and TRBJ1-5; TRBD1 matches 7 bases. Germline CDR1 reads MNHEY; CDR2 reads SMNVEV (reference sequence). V was clipped by 6 bases and J by 6 bases; unmatched bases: 8. The CDR3 runs 14 residues. This CDR3 reads CASRIQGSGQPQHF. The CDR3 DNA is TGTGCCAGCAGAATACAGGGGTCTGGTCAGCCCCAGCATTTT.